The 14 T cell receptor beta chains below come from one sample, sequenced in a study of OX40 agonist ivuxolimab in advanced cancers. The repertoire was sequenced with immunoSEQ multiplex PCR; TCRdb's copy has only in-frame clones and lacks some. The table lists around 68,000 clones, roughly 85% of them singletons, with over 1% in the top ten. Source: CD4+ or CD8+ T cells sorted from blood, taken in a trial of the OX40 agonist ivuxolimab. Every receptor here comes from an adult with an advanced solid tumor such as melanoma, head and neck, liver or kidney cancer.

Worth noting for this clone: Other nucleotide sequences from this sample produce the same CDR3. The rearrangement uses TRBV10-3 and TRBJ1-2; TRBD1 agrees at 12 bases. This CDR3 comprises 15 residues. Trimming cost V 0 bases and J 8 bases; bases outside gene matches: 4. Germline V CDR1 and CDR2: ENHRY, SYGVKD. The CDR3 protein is CAISESGQGAGGYTF. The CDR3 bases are TGTGCCATCAGTGAGTCGGGACAGGGGGCAGGCGGCTACACCTTC.

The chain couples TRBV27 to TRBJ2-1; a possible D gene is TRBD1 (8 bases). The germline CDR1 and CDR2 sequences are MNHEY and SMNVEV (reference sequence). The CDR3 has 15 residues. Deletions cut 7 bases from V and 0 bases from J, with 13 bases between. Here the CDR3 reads CASKRDRSSYNEQFF. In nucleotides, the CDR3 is TGTGCCAGCAAGCGGGACAGGAGCTCCTACAATGAGCAGTTCTTC.

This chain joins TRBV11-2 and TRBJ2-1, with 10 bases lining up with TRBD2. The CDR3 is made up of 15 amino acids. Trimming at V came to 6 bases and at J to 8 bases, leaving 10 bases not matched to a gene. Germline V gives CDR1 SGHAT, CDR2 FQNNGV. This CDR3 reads CASRSGLASVDEQFF. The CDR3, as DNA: TGTGCCAGCAGATCGGGACTAGCGTCTGTGGATGAGCAGTTCTTC.

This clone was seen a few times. The DNA of the CDR3 is TGCGCCAGCAGCCGAAGCCCCCTGGTAGCGGGCCCCTACGAGCAGTACTTC. Residues: CASSRSPLVAGPYEQYF. The V and J genes are TRBV4-1 and TRBJ2-7, with 7 bases lining up with TRBD2. This CDR3 region has 17 residues. Germline values: CDR1 MGHRA, CDR2 YSYEKL. The V segment lost 4 bases and the J segment 2 bases; nucleotides outside the gene matches: 14.

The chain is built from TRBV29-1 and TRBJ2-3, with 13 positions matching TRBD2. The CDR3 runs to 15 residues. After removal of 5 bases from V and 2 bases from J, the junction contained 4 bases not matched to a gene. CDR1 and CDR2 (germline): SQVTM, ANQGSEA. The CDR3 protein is CSVNGLAGVTDTQYF. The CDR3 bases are TGCAGCGTTAACGGACTAGCGGGAGTCACAGATACGCAGTATTTT.

The CDR3 spells CASRASGSSYNEQFF. DNA of the CDR3: TGTGCCAGCAGGGCTAGCGGAAGCTCCTACAATGAGCAGTTCTTC. The chain joins TRBV5-4 to TRBJ2-1, with 7 bases matching TRBD2. Germline CDR1 and CDR2: SGHNT and YYREEE (reference sequence). This CDR3 comprises 15 residues. V lost 5 bases to trimming and J lost 0 bases; unmatched junction nucleotides: 5.

Here the CDR3 DNA reads TGTGCCAGCAGTTTACTGGGGACTAGCGGGAGTAGAAATGAGCAGTTCTTC. It codes for CASSLLGTSGSRNEQFF. The J gene is TRBJ2-1, the V gene TRBV27; 14 bases are shared with TRBD2. V trimming: 2 bases; J trimming: 7 bases; junction bases outside the gene matches: 7. The CDR3 has 17 residues. Germline V lookup: CDR1 MNHEY, CDR2 SMNVEV (reference sequence).

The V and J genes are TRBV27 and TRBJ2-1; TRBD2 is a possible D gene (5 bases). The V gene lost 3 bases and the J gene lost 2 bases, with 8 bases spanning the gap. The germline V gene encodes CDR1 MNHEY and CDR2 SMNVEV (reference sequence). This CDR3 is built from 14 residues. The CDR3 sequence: CASSLLAPYNEQFF. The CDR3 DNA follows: TGTGCCAGCAGTTTGCTAGCCCCCTACAATGAGCAGTTCTTC.

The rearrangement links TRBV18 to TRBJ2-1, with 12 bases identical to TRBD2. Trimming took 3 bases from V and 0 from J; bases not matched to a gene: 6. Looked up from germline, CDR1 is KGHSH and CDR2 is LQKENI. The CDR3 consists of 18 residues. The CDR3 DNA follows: TGTGCCAGCTCACCTGGGACTAGCGGGTGGAGCTCCTACAATGAGCAGTTCTTC. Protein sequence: CASSPGTSGWSSYNEQFF.

The DNA for the CDR3 is TGTGCCATCAGTGAAAGCGGGGATAGAGATACGCAGTATTTT. It encodes CAISESGDRDTQYF. The chain joins TRBV10-3 to TRBJ2-3; TRBD2 aligns across 7 bases. This CDR3 comprises 14 residues. V lost 3 bases to trimming and J lost 5 bases; unmatched junction nucleotides: 5. Germline assignment: CDR1 ENHRY and CDR2 SYGVKD.

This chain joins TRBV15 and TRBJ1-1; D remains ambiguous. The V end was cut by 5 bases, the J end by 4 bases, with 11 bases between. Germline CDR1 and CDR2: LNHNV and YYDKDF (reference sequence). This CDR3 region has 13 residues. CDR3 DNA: TGTGCCACCAGCCTCCAACGAGCCACTGAAGCTTTCTTT. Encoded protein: CATSLQRATEAFF.

DNA of the CDR3: TGTGCCACCAGCCCTAGCGGGATGGGTTACAATGAGCAGTTCTTC. The encoded protein is CATSPSGMGYNEQFF. The rearrangement joins TRBV15 to TRBJ2-1, with 9 positions matching TRBD2. From germline, CDR1 is LNHNV and CDR2 YYDKDF (reference sequence). The length of the CDR3 is 15 residues. Trimming removed 5 bases from V and 4 bases from J; junction bases left unmatched: 6.

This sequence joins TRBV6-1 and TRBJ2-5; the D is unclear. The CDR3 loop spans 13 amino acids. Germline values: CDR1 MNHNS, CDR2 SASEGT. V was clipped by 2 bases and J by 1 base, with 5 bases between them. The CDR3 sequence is CASSELPQETQYF. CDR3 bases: TGTGCCAGCAGTGAACTCCCCCAAGAGACCCAGTACTTC.

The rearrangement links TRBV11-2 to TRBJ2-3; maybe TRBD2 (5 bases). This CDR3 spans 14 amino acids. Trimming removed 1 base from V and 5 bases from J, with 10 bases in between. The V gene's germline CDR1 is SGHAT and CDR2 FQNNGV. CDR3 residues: CASSLAWERDTQYF. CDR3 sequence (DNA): TGTGCCAGCAGCTTAGCGTGGGAGAGAGATACGCAGTATTTT.